Below, one T cell receptor beta chain is given with its context. The sample holds a few counts of this clone. It has no known antigen specificity. Per-base quality was not reported, and no clone a single base away is much larger than it. Libraries were built with the immunoSEQ multiplex PCR assay. For the multiplex PCR, a mixture combining 60 forward primers for TCR Vbeta segments and 13 reverse primers for TCR Jbeta segments was used. A multiplex PCR assay on genomic DNA amplified the CDR3 region of rearranged TCR beta genes. Amplified TCR beta libraries were sequenced as 87-base-pair reads on the Illumina HiSeq System. The paper's processing steps were these. In a later analysis, around 80 million unique TCR beta chains were counted across the approximately 640 repertoires, and roughly 11 million of these chains were shared by at least two donors. Raw reads were error-corrected and collapsed into unique sequences by a nearest-neighbor algorithm in which closely related sequences were merged to remove PCR and sequencing errors. To assign V, D and J gene segments, CDR3 sequences were aligned to IMGT reference sequences. Each retained sequence needed at least a six-nucleotide match to both a V gene segment and a J gene segment. Rearrangements were classified as productive when the CDR3 lacked stop codons and remained in frame with V and J, and all other rearrangements were classified as non-productive. CDR3 was defined according to IMGT convention as the region running from the second conserved V-encoded cysteine to the conserved J-encoded phenylalanine. Sequences without an unambiguous match to a single V gene segment were excluded from the earlier analysis of a few hundred of the donors. In an earlier analysis of about 590 of the donors, a V segment was called functional when productive rearrangements were above 56.7%, and segregating when the standard deviation between donors exceeded 5%. To diagnose cytomegalovirus status from the catalog of TCR beta chain sequences, a statistical classification framework was built. V and J gene assignment, in a later analysis, came from comparing TCR nucleotide sequences with IMGT/GENE-DB human TR gene sequences. A later analysis assigned CDR3 sequences and most-parsimonious VDJ recombination scenarios with the TCRdist pipeline. In a later analysis, each TCR beta chain was defined by its CDR3 amino acid sequence together with its V-gene family, and reads lacking a unique V-gene family were excluded. A later analysis removed 600 or so highly shared, low-generation-probability nucleotide sequences to deal with suspected cross-contamination and a sequencing artifact. For each public chain, a later analysis derived a clonal expansion index from normalized ranks of inferred template counts within each repertoire. In a later analysis, generation probabilities were computed using a VDJ recombination model fitted to out-of-frame rearrangements, and the results were checked against IGoR. A later analysis scored TCR-TCR, TCR-HLA and TCR-CMV co-occurrence with hypergeometric tests, applying a repertoire-size bias correction to TCR pairs. False discovery rates were estimated in a later analysis by permuting HLA or CMV assignments 20 times. In a later analysis, co-occurring TCRs were grouped using DBSCAN, and TCRdist sequence similarity was added for clustering within HLA-allele-positive subsets. Repertoires with fewer than 30,000 or more than 120,000 public chains, plus five repertoires with anomalous nucleotide sharing, were excluded from co-occurrence clustering. Not all clones reach the TCRdb copy of this immuneACCESS table, which keeps in-frame sequences only. Checked studies attribute under half of the gap to unresolved V genes and leave the rest unexplained. V, J and clone size are taken as reported in that table, and D and trimming were inferred from the DNA itself. A total of approximately 120,000 clones appear in this sample, approximately 78% of them only once. 3.6% of the sample is held by the ten biggest clonotypes.

The cohort was made up of about 670 healthy bone marrow donors. At the time of sampling, every cohort member was nominally healthy, though immune exposures that went unrecorded were likely present. The donor tested CMV seronegative, placing the donor among the 350 to 400 seronegative members of the cohort. Every donor gave a peripheral blood sample, and the peripheral blood mononuclear cells from that sample were used for TCR beta sequencing. The Qiagen DNeasy Blood Extraction Kit was used to extract genomic DNA from the blood cell samples. These data belong to a study of cytomegalovirus exposure and HLA in healthy donors (dated by TCRdb to the late 2010s). About the investigation overall: An earlier analysis of approximately 550 of the donors reported about 290 Gb of sequence data and roughly 100 million unique TCR beta sequences from 150 million to 200 million T cells. The study aimed to test whether cataloging public T cell receptors could reveal signatures of past pathogen exposure. The study profiled the T cell repertoires of about 640 subjects by immunosequencing and related them to cytomegalovirus serostatus. Of the 398 genotyped donors, approximately 80% fell in the genetic ancestry cluster associated with self-reported Caucasian donors. An earlier analysis of several hundred of the donors applied high-throughput TCR beta sequencing to assess whether each TCR beta V gene segment acted as functional or pseudogenic. All discovery cohort repertoires had been generated using a single sequencing platform. A later analysis re-analyzed previously published TCR beta repertoires from 660 or so donors and added high-resolution HLA genotyping to study TCR occurrence patterns. A separate validation cohort of about 110 different subjects was used in addition to the 666-subject first cohort. Genome-wide SNP genotypes for about 60% of the 666 donors were used in a later genetic analysis, which treated that subset as a discovery cohort. Roughly 300 gigabases of sequencing data and around 80 million unique TCR sequences made up an early release that covered about 640 HLA-typed donors. Typing coverage varied by locus: roughly 629-630 donors for A, B, C, DRB1 and DQB1; approximately 560 for DQA1; more than 600 for DPA1; roughly 470 for DPB1. Because of strong linkage in the cohort, roughly five DR-DQ haplotypes were treated as single units for association and clustering. Rather than using new phenotypic data, the later analysis identified candidate immune exposures from TCR beta sequences and from how often those sequences occurred across donors. To predict cytomegalovirus infection status, the study brought together high-throughput TCR immunosequencing, statistical association of individual TCRs with disease status, and machine learning. Both class I and class II loci were covered by HLA typing, at four-digit resolution. Across approximately 400 genotyped donors of the cohort, an average of roughly 230,000 unique TCR beta nucleotide sequences per donor were sequenced, and 15% to 20% of those sequences were non-productive. Donor age, sex, ethnicity and CMV serostatus were compiled alongside the repertoire data. Results and caveats for the whole study, not just this receptor: In this cohort, only TCR beta chains were sequenced, and detectable features were limited by the absence of alpha or paired-chain data. A further reported finding was that TCR beta sequences accurately predicted the HLA-A and HLA-B alleles for most subjects in the first cohort. In a later analysis, HLA-associated TCR beta chains were found to be more clonally expanded and to have lower generation probabilities than equally common non-associated chains. In a later analysis, most CMV-associated TCR beta chains were found to appear HLA-restricted, with HLA associations seemingly driven largely by CMV exposure. Because HLA typing was missing for some donors at each locus, association tests included only the typed subset. In a later analysis, several top co-occurrence clusters were reported to appear linked to parvovirus B19, influenza, CMV and Epstein-Barr virus. The authors suggested that the approach could potentially be generalized to other disease states and immunological phenotypes. A cluster of highly shared sequence variants was judged likely to represent a technical artifact of the sequencing pipeline. Most TCR sequences were observed very rarely across donors, whereas some public TCRs were present in many individuals. Correlated functional status among segregating V segments might be attributable to linkage disequilibrium, but an unknown experimental factor could not be ruled out. Specific HLA alleles were associated with 15,000 to 20,000 TCR beta sequences at a false discovery rate of 0.05 in a later analysis. Some IMGT-functional V segments, including TRBV6-2 and TRBV6-3, could not be told apart with the 87-base-pair reads, so those segments were excluded. When HLA alleles, especially DR and DQ, strongly co-occurred, TCR associations were difficult to assign to individual alleles. In the study, around 160 TCR beta chains were listed as associated with cytomegalovirus. V-gene and J-gene trimming of TCR beta chains was associated with a missense DCLRE1C variant in a later genetic analysis, and the association was replicated in an independent cohort. Immune exposure information for the cohort was limited to CMV serostatus. A few of the identified cytomegalovirus-associated TCR beta chains were confirmed in vitro to be specific for cytomegalovirus antigens. In both the original and validation cohorts, the classifier was reported to diagnose cytomegalovirus status with high specificity and sensitivity. Roughly uniform sequencing depth across donors was assumed in presence/absence analyses, although this assumption may not hold. A later analysis found that TCR association rates varied across HLA loci, with DRB1 alleles showing the most associated TCRs and HLA-C alleles the fewest. In a later genetic analysis, fewer N-insertions in productive TCRs were reported among donors in an Asian-associated ancestry cluster than the approximately 710-donor mean. In an earlier analysis of some 500 of the donors, most TCR beta V segments were observed in productive rearrangements about 90% or about 30% of the time, broadly matching IMGT annotations. The earlier analysis of approximately 590 of the donors excluded about 16 rarely observed V segments, including chromosome 9 orphons, because counts were too low.

The CDR3 measures 14 amino acids from cysteine to phenylalanine. The read is trimmed to its CDR3 DNA, 42 bases read in frame from base 1. The germline ends are 12 bases apart after V is trimmed by 6 bases and J by 1 base. Reading the germline V gene gives CDR1 KGHSH and CDR2 LQKENI. The rearrangement joined TRBV18 to TRBJ1-1; no D gene can be assigned with confidence. What was sequenced was PBMCs. The receptor's source is a man aged 35 to 55 in good health and CMV-seronegative. The CDR3 region has the sequence CASSERERNTEAFF. The DNA sequence is given as TGTGCCAGCTCCGAGAGGGAAAGGAACACTGAAGCTTTCTTT.